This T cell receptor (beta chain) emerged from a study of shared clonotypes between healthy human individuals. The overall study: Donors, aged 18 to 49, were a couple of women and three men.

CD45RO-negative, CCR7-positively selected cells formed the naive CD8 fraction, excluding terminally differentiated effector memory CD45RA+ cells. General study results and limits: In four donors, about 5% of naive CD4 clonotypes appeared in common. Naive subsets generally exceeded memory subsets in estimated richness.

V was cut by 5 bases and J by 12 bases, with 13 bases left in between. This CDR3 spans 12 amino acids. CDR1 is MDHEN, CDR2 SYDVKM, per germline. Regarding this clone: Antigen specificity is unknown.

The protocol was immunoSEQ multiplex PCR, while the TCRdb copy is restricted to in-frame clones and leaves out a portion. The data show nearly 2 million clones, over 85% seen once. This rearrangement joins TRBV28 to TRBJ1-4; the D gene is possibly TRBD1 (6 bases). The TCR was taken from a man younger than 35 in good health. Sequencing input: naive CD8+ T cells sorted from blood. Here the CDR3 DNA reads TGTGCCAGCAGTACCGGGGAGGGGGAACTGTTTTTT. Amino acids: CASSTGEGELFF.